This T cell receptor beta chain stems from a study of CD4 T cells in relation to SARS-CoV-2 and coronaviruses. The wider study: PBMCs were cultured with antigen for roughly nine days before TCR beta sequencing. The negative reference was HIV-1 Nef peptide pool or peptide-free culture.

CD4+ T cells from unexposed donors were obtained before the COVID-19 pandemic (2011-2018). The cells were cultured for 10 days before CD4+ T cells were isolated. As cell numbers allowed, unexposed-donor CD4+ T cells faced SARS-CoV-2 S/N and four cold-coronavirus spikes. There are 11 residues in the CDR3. In germline, CDR1 is SNHLY, CDR2 FYNNEI. V was trimmed by 4 bases and J by 9 bases, leaving 7 bases between them. This clone is judged medium-sized. Its antigen is currently unknown. TCRdb's copy holds only in-frame clones and misses some; the assay was immunoSEQ multiplex PCR. The table lists about 19,000 clones, roughly 77% of them singletons.

The chain links TRBV2 to TRBJ2-1, with D uncertain. Sequenced: CD4+ T cells from PBMCs, cultured in vitro. The source of this sequence is a human donor in good health. CDR3 sequence reads: CASSAGPEQFF. The CDR3 bases are TGTGCCAGCAGTGCCGGTCCTGAGCAGTTCTTC. The full variable domain, its missing parts supplied by reference TRBV2 and TRBJ2-1, is EPEVTQTPSHQVTQMGQEVILRCVPISNHLYFYWYRQILGQKVEFLVSFYNNEISEKSEIFDDQFSVERPDGSNFTLKIRSTKLEDSAMYFCASSAGPEQFFGPGTRLTVL.